Given below is one T cell receptor beta chain in context. The data were obtained in a study of blood T cell repertoires in COVID-19. About the study: The United States, Italy and Spain supplied acute and convalescent COVID-19 samples.

In the original analysis: By means of reference gene primer amplification, nucleated cell counts were estimated. Measured with immunoSEQ multiplex PCR; TCRdb has only the in-frame clones, and not every one. The V and J calls and clone size come from that table; D and trimming were worked out from the DNA. Among 88,000 or so clones, 70% to 80% were seen once, and the ten largest hold 24%. Germline V gives CDR1 MNHEY, CDR2 SVGEGT. The CDR3 spans 16 residues. Trimming pared 4 bases from V and 3 bases from J, leaving 16 bases between. The V gene is TRBV6-2 or TRBV6-3, the J gene TRBJ1-5, with TRBD1 as a possible D gene (5 bases). The sample taken for sequencing was peripheral blood. The receptor was isolated from a human donor in a cohort sampled during active COVID-19. The CDR3 region is CASSSPGGGTNQPQHF. Here the CDR3 DNA reads TGTGCCAGCAGTTCTCCCGGGGGGGGGACCAATCAGCCCCAGCATTTT.